This T cell receptor (beta chain) comes out of a study of technical replicates of blood from a handful of donors. Assay used: immunoSEQ multiplex PCR; TCRdb lists only in-frame clones, some missing. There are approximately 59,000 clones in the sample; approximately 84% occur only once, and about 4.8% lies in the top ten. This CDR3 has 14 residues. The V gene lost 0 bases and the J gene lost 5 bases, with 8 bases spanning the gap. Germline V gene data show CDR1 as MGHRA and CDR2 as YSYEKL. The chain recombines TRBV4-1 with TRBJ1-5; weak D call: TRBD1 (6 bases). The sequence was obtained from a human donor in good health. Some clones in this sample may be carry-over from other donors' samples. The specimen sequenced was PBMCs. This CDR3 reads CASSQDGGYQPQHF. The CDR3, as DNA: TGCGCCAGCAGCCAAGATGGGGGCTATCAGCCCCAGCATTTT.